These 23 T cell receptor beta chains were sequenced from one sample in a study of a mutant IDH1 vaccine in newly diagnosed glioma. The time point: week 35, safety follow-up. With topical imiquimod, each dose of the vaccine consisted of 300 ug of mutant IDH1 20-mer peptide. Method: immunoSEQ multiplex PCR; TCRdb's copy keeps in-frame clones and lacks some. The table lists tens of thousands of clones, about nine tenths of them singletons. Antigen specificity for these receptors is unknown. Sequenced material: PBMCs, taken from a glioma patient whose treatment included an IDH1 peptide vaccine. The source is a man in his forties or fifties with glioma.

J is TRBJ1-2 and V is TRBV6-1; 7 bases match TRBD1. The CDR3 contains 15 residues. Germline-derived CDR1 and CDR2 are MNHNS and SASEGT. Losses at the gene ends were 0 bases for V and 3 bases for J; bases not matched to a gene: 4. For the CDR3, the DNA is TGTGCCAGCAGTGAAGCGGGGCAGGGGGACTATGGCTACACCTTC. This translates into CASSEAGQGDYGYTF.

CDR3 nucleotide sequence: TGTGCCAGCAGCCACGGGGGAGGCTATGGCTACACCTTC. This codes for CASSHGGGYGYTF. V and J are TRBV9 and TRBJ1-2, with D possibly TRBD1 on 5 matching bases. The CDR3 loop spans 13 amino acids. Per the germline V gene, CDR1 is SGDLS and CDR2 is YYNGEE. Trimming took 4 bases from V and 4 from J, leaving 11 bases between them.

The gene calls are TRBV29-1 and TRBJ2-1, with D possibly matching TRBD2 (5 bases). Deletions cut 4 bases from V and 9 bases from J, with 16 bases between. The CDR3 runs 13 residues. Germline V CDR1 and CDR2: SQVTM, ANQGSEA. In DNA, the CDR3 is TGCAGCGTTGCCCCAGGCGGGTTTGGTGAGCAGTTCTTC. It encodes CSVAPGGFGEQFF.

This clone was counted a single time. The chain couples TRBV7-9 to TRBJ2-1; D is perhaps TRBD1 or TRBD2 (6 bases each). The V gene's germline CDR1 is SEHNR and CDR2 FQNEAQ (reference sequence). Deletions cut 1 base from V and 12 bases from J, with 13 bases between. This CDR3 is built from 13 residues. The CDR3 DNA sequence: TGTGCCAGCAGCTTAGTAGGAAAGGGGGGGCAGTTCTTC. This codes for CASSLVGKGGQFF.

This clone was seen a single time. J is TRBJ2-7 and V is TRBV6-5; no clear D gene. V lost 0 bases, J lost 2 bases, and 11 bases lay in between. The germline V gene has CDR1 MNHEY and CDR2 SVGAGI. There are 15 residues in the CDR3. CDR3 sequence reads: CASSYSRVTTYEQYF. The DNA of the CDR3 is TGTGCCAGCAGTTACTCAAGGGTGACAACCTACGAGCAGTACTTC.

This chain connects TRBV5-1 to TRBJ1-2, with D tentatively TRBD1 (6 bases). V lost 4 bases to trimming and J lost 4 bases, with 20 bases between them. Germline CDR1 and CDR2: SGHRS and YFSETQ. The CDR3 spans 16 residues. The CDR3 nucleotides are TGCGCCAGCAGCGTGGCCCGGGGGGCCGCCATCTATGGCTACACCTTC. Translation gives CASSVARGAAIYGYTF.

This clone counts as medium-sized (0.01 to 0.1%). The chain joins TRBV2 to TRBJ2-7, with TRBD1 as a possible D gene (6 bases). The V end lost 7 bases, the J end lost 3 bases, and 13 bases lay between the germline ends. CDR3 size: 13 residues. CDR1 is SNHLY and CDR2 is FYNNEI in the germline V gene. CDR3 DNA: TGTGCCAGCACTCGACAGGCCTACTACGAGCAGTACTTC. Its translation is CASTRQAYYEQYF.

The V call is TRBV2, the J call TRBJ1-5, with D unresolved. CDR3 length: 15 residues. V was shortened by 4 bases and J by 3 bases, with 13 bases between the two germline ends. The germline V gene encodes CDR1 SNHLY and CDR2 FYNNEI. This CDR3 is CASSVKGPSNQPQHF. The CDR3 DNA follows: TGTGCCAGCAGTGTCAAAGGGCCGTCCAATCAGCCCCAGCATTTT.

The rearrangement links TRBV7-3 to TRBJ2-5, with D possibly being TRBD2 (5 bases). Trimming took 5 bases from V and 1 from J, leaving 8 bases between them. The CDR3 spans 13 residues. The germline CDR1 and CDR2 sequences are SGHTA and FQGTGA. CDR3 region: CASSRSGQETQYF. The CDR3 DNA reads TGTGCCAGCAGCAGAAGCGGCCAAGAGACCCAGTACTTC.

The V call is TRBV7-9, the J call TRBJ2-5; 10 bases line up with TRBD1. Trimming removed 3 bases from V and 3 bases from J; junction bases left unmatched: 4. The CDR3 runs to 15 residues. In germline, CDR1 is SEHNR, CDR2 FQNEAQ (reference sequence). CDR3 protein: CASSFRTGGEETQYF. The CDR3 nucleotides are TGTGCCAGCAGCTTTCGGACAGGGGGTGAAGAGACCCAGTACTTC. Variable domain in full (rest from reference TRBV7-9 and TRBJ2-5): DTGVSQNPRHKITKRGQNVTFRCDPISEHNRLYWYRQTLGQGPEFLTYFQNEAQLEKSRLLSDRFSAERPKGSFSTLEIQRTEQGDSAMYLCASSFRTGGEETQYFGPGTRLLVL.

This chain joins TRBV6-5 and TRBJ2-5; possibly TRBD2 for D (5 bases). Germline V gene data show CDR1 as MNHEY and CDR2 as SVGAGI. The CDR3 is 12 residues long. Trimming left V 5 bases short and J 7 bases short, with 11 bases between. In DNA, the CDR3 is TGTGCCAGCAGTCCCCCGGGGAGGACCCAGTACTTC. Protein product: CASSPPGRTQYF.

The chain uses TRBV19 and TRBJ2-7; TRBD2 might be the D (6 bases). V lost 3 bases, J lost 4 bases, and 13 bases lay in between. CDR1 LNHDA and CDR2 SQIVND come from the germline V gene (reference sequence). The CDR3 spans 14 residues. The CDR3 DNA reads as TGTGCCAGTAGTATTGGGGGGTTTTGGTACGAGCAGTACTTC. Encoded protein: CASSIGGFWYEQYF.

V is TRBV10-3 and J is TRBJ1-2; D unresolved. Germline CDR1 and CDR2: ENHRY and SYGVKD. V dropped 8 bases and J dropped 8 bases, with 9 bases sitting between them. The CDR3 consists of 10 residues. The CDR3 DNA follows: TGTGCCATCGGGTCGGGAGGCTACACCTTC. This encodes CAIGSGGYTF.

The chain combines TRBV14 with TRBJ2-7; unclear D gene. This CDR3 has 10 residues. Germline V CDR1 and CDR2: SGHDN, FVKESK. V was pared by 1 base and J by 6 bases, with 1 base between. CDR3 in amino acids: CASSQVEQYF. CDR3 nucleotide sequence: TGTGCCAGCAGCCAAGTCGAGCAGTACTTC.

The CDR3 bases are TGTGCCATCAGACCGGGACAATCAATCTACGAGCAGTACTTC. It encodes CAIRPGQSIYEQYF. The chain joins TRBV10-3 to TRBJ2-7; D is possibly TRBD1 (6 bases). The germline V gene has CDR1 ENHRY and CDR2 SYGVKD. CDR3 length equals 14 residues. V gave up 6 bases and J gave up 3 bases, with 15 bases separating them.

V usage is TRBV4-2 and J usage is TRBJ2-4; 16 positions match TRBD2. The CDR3 runs 20 residues. Germline CDR1 is LGHNA and CDR2 is YNFKEQ. V gave up 3 bases and J gave up 7 bases; unmatched junction bases: 15. The CDR3 here is CASSHYQGGLAGGLENIQYF. In nucleotides, the CDR3 is TGTGCCAGCAGCCATTACCAAGGGGGACTAGCGGGAGGGCTTGAGAACATTCAGTACTTC.

The CDR3 DNA follows: TGTGCCAGCAAAGAAACGGACACTAGAATGGCCGGGGAGCTGTTTTTT. Its translation is CASKETDTRMAGELFF. The rearrangement joins TRBV2 to TRBJ2-2, with D perhaps matching TRBD1 or TRBD2 (5 bases each). The V and J ends lost 7 bases and 6 bases respectively, with 21 bases between them. Germline assignment: CDR1 SNHLY and CDR2 FYNNEI. The CDR3 totals 16 residues. Full variable domain (remainder filled in from reference TRBV2 and TRBJ2-2): EPEVTQTPSHQVTQMGQEVILRCVPISNHLYFYWYRQILGQKVEFLVSFYNNEISEKSEIFDDQFSVERPDGSNFTLKIRSTKLEDSAMYFCASKETDTRMAGELFFGEGSRLTVL.

The rearrangement joins TRBV7-8 to TRBJ2-1, with 8 positions matching TRBD1. V lost 5 bases to trimming and J lost 7 bases; unmatched junction nucleotides: 13. The germline gives CDR1 SGHVS, CDR2 FQNEAQ. The CDR3 runs 16 residues. CDR3 region: CASSPELGTGPNEQFF. As DNA, the CDR3 is TGTGCCAGCAGCCCTGAACTGGGGACAGGACCGAATGAGCAGTTCTTC.

V gene TRBV27 combines with J gene TRBJ2-5; perhaps TRBD2 as D (6 bases). Deletions cut 5 bases from V and 6 bases from J, with 10 bases between. Germline V CDR1 and CDR2: MNHEY, SMNVEV (reference sequence). The CDR3 runs to 12 residues. DNA for the CDR3: TGTGCCAGCAGTGAGGGCGGGAAGACCCAGTACTTC. Residues: CASSEGGKTQYF.

The chain has TRBV5-4 and TRBJ2-2; 7 nucleotides agree with TRBD2. The CDR3 runs to 15 residues. V lost 4 bases and J lost 7; bases outside the gene matches: 10. Germline CDR1 and CDR2: SGHNT and YYREEE (reference sequence). The CDR3, as DNA: TGTGCCAGCAGCCGGCAGTTGCGGGAGCACGGGGAGCTGTTTTTT. It is translated as CASSRQLREHGELFF.

The chain links TRBV10-1 to TRBJ2-7, with 12 bases identical to TRBD2. CDR3 length: 15 residues. The junction had 4 bases not matched to a gene; V was cut back by 7 bases and J by 0 bases. Germline V gene sequence: CDR1 WNHNN, CDR2 SYGVQD (reference sequence). The CDR3 DNA sequence: TGCGCCAGCAACAAACTAGCGGGAGGCTCCTACGAGCAGTACTTC. Its protein is CASNKLAGGSYEQYF.

The J gene is TRBJ1-1, the V gene TRBV18, with a possible D match to TRBD1 (5 bases). V gave up 6 bases and J gave up 0 bases, with 8 bases separating them. CDR1 is KGHSH, CDR2 LQKENI, per germline. The CDR3 is 13 residues long. CDR3 nucleotides: TGTGCCAGCTCTCCGGGGGTGAACACTGAAGCTTTCTTT. Amino acid sequence: CASSPGVNTEAFF.

The rearrangement uses TRBV25-1 and TRBJ2-2, with D uncertain. CDR3 size: 15 residues. Trimming took 3 bases from V and 4 from J, leaving 12 bases between them. Germline V gene lookup returns CDR1 MGHDK and CDR2 SYGVNS. The CDR3 region has the DNA TGTGCCAGCAGTGATCCCCAGACGGTCACCGGGGAGCTGTTTTTT. Translating gives CASSDPQTVTGELFF.